The present T cell receptor beta chain was sequenced within a study of cytomegalovirus exposure and HLA in healthy donors. Remarks on this clone: Its specificity is unknown.

This CDR3 contains 12 residues. Germline V gives CDR1 SGHTA, CDR2 FQGNSA. The V and J ends lost 5 bases and 4 bases respectively, with 8 bases between them. Regarding the study as a whole: Rarity marked most TCR sequences, yet some public TCRs occurred in many donors. In vitro checks showed that three CMV-associated chains really do target CMV antigens. TCR beta chains numbering roughly 150 were designated cytomegalovirus-associated.

Assay used: immunoSEQ multiplex PCR; TCRdb lists only in-frame clones, some missing. Of about 160,000 clones listed, about 86% were seen once; the top ten hold roughly 5.8%. The J gene is TRBJ1-2, the V gene TRBV7-2; no reliable D call. What was sequenced was PBMCs. The origin of this receptor is a woman aged 25-40 years in good health and CMV-seronegative. The CDR3 nucleotides are TGTGCCAGCAGCGAGGACGGCTATGGCTACACCTTC. Translation: CASSEDGYGYTF.